This TCR beta chain was identified during a study of OX40 agonist ivuxolimab in advanced cancers. Looking at the study overall: Of mixed ages from about 20 to 80 and averaging about 60 years, the group was more than 65% male.

As regards this clone: Its antigen is still unknown.

Blood was sampled at baseline, cycle 4 day 1, and cycle 7 day 1. Study outcomes and limitations: At 0.1 to 3.0 mg/kg, CD4+ and CD8+ blood T cells expanded clonally by week 6.

TCRdb's copy holds only in-frame clones and misses some; the assay was immunoSEQ multiplex PCR. The sample lists about 88,000 clones; more than 70% were seen once. Germline V gene sequence: CDR1 LGHNA, CDR2 YSLEER. Losses at the gene ends were 1 base for V and 5 bases for J; bases not matched to a gene: 4. The length of the CDR3 is 15 residues. The source is an adult with an advanced solid tumor such as melanoma, head and neck, liver or kidney cancer. J is TRBJ2-2 and V is TRBV4-3, with 7 positions matching TRBD2. This material consisted of CD4+ or CD8+ T cells sorted from blood, taken in a trial of the OX40 agonist ivuxolimab. The CDR3 loop reads CASSQGNSGTGELFF. The CDR3 region has the DNA TGCGCCAGCAGCCAAGGGAATAGCGGGACCGGGGAGCTGTTTTTT.